This is a list of T cell receptor beta chains from one sample in a study of early T cells in non-severe SARS-CoV-2 infection. TCRdb re-called the 5' RACE reads through MiXCR, storing one row per CDR3 protein. Among around 75,000 distinct CDR3 sequences listed, roughly a tenth were seen once. The sequenced sample consisted of whole blood. The receptors come from an adult who was a healthcare worker with PCR-confirmed SARS-CoV-2 infection or an uninfected control (not recorded which). Both conserved end residues are part of each CDR3. A D gene is named only where the DNA matches it firmly. Clone size appears in some rows only: once, few, many, or a class for an expanded clone.

clone size,D gene,J gene,V gene,CDR3 DNA,CDR3 protein
many,TRBD2,TRBJ2-1,TRBV13,TGTGCCAGCAGCGCGCACCCACTAGCGGGGGGCCCAAGCAGCTCCTACAATGAGCAGTTCTTC,CASSAHPLAGGPSSSYNEQFF
.,TRBD2,TRBJ2-3,TRBV10-3,TGTGCCATCAGGCGGGAGGCGGGAACAGATACGCAGTATTTT,CAIRREAGTDTQYF
many,.,TRBJ1-3,TRBV5-6,TGTGCCAGCAGCTCCCGGCGGGGGGCATCCGGAAACACCATATATTTT,CASSSRRGASGNTIYF
.,.,TRBJ1-2,TRBV9,TGTGCCAGCAGCCCGACCTCCAGGGGATCGCACTATGGCTACACCTTC,CASSPTSRGSHYGYTF
.,.,TRBJ2-7,TRBV29-1,TGCAGCGTTGGAGGGTTTCCCTACGAGCAGTACTTC,CSVGGFPYEQYF
.,TRBD2,TRBJ2-1,TRBV10-3,TGTGCCATCAGTAGAGGACTAGCGGGAGCTGAGCAGTTCTTC,CAISRGLAGAEQFF
once,.,TRBJ2-1,TRBV4-1,TGCGCCAGCAGCCAAGAGGGATACAATGAGCAGTTCTTC,CASSQEGYNEQFF
.,.,TRBJ2-6,TRBV10-3,TGTGCCATCAGTGAGCTGGAGGGTGATGGCTCTGGGGCCAACGTCCTGACTTTC,CAISELEGDGSGANVLTF
few,TRBD1,TRBJ1-6,TRBV30,TGTGCCTGGGGGACAGGGTGGAATTCACCCCTCCACTTT,CAWGTGWNSPLHF
many,TRBD2,TRBJ2-7,TRBV7-7,TGTGCCAGCAGTCCAGCCTTAGCGGGGGGGCGACGAGAGCAGTACTTC,CASSPALAGGRREQYF
many,.,TRBJ1-4,TRBV5-1,TGCGCCAGCAGCTTGGGACAGCCTAATGAAAAACTGTTTTTT,CASSLGQPNEKLFF
.,TRBD1,TRBJ2-6,TRBV7-9,TGTGCCAGCAGCTTAGCGCTGACAGGGGGCTTTCGAGGAGGGGCCAACGTCCTGACTTTC,CASSLALTGGFRGGANVLTF
.,.,TRBJ2-7,TRBV3-2,TGTGCCTGCAGCCAAGGCCAGGGGAAATTCTCCTACGAGCAGTACTTC,CACSQGQGKFSYEQYF
few,TRBD1,TRBJ1-1,TRBV29-1,TGCAGCGTTGGGACAGGGGTGAACACTGAAGCTTTCTTT,CSVGTGVNTEAFF
many,.,TRBJ2-2,TRBV5-1,TGCGCCAGCAGCTTGCGGACAGCGAACACCGGGGAGCTGTTTTTT,CASSLRTANTGELFF
many,.,TRBJ1-5,TRBV27,TGTGCCAGCAGTTTATCGGGGACCACCGTTTGGCATTTT,CASSLSGTTVWHF
.,.,TRBJ2-6,TRBV11-2,TGTGCCAGCAGCTTAGTAATGGGGCAGAGGATTTCTCGAACCTCTTACTCTGGGGCCAACGTCCTGACTTTC,CASSLVMGQRISRTSYSGANVLTF
.,.,TRBJ1-1,TRBV5-1,TGCGCCAGCCGAAGGTTAATGAACACTGAAGTTTTCTTT,CASRRLMNTEVFF
many,TRBD2,TRBJ2-1,TRBV27,TGTGCCAGCAGTTTAGGGCTAGCGGGTTTTTCCTACAATGAGCAGTTCTTC,CASSLGLAGFSYNEQFF
many,.,TRBJ1-1,TRBV6-1,TGTGCCAGCAGGGACATACAGAACACTGAAGCTTTCTTT,CASRDIQNTEAFF
many,.,TRBJ1-6,TRBV9,TGTGCCAGCAGCCCCGACGGGTATCGGTCACCCCTCCACTTT,CASSPDGYRSPLHF
many,TRBD1,TRBJ2-7,TRBV27,TGTGCCAGCAGTTTGGGACAGGGGGCCCACGAGCAGTACTTC,CASSLGQGAHEQYF
many,TRBD2,TRBJ2-7,TRBV20-1,TGCAGTGCCGTAGCGGGGGGGTACGAGCAGTACTTC,CSAVAGGYEQYF
.,TRBD1,TRBJ2-5,TRBV5-4,TGTGCCAGCAGCCTAGGGACAGTGGCCTCCCAAGAGACCCAGTACTTC,CASSLGTVASQETQYF
many,TRBD2,TRBJ2-3,TRBV11-2,TGTGCCAGCAGCTTAGTGTCGGGGGGGCCTGGAGATACGCAGTATTTT,CASSLVSGGPGDTQYF
few,TRBD2,TRBJ2-1,TRBV6-5,TGTGCCAGCAGTTACTCGGGACTAGCTGAAACCTACAATGAGCAGTTCTTC,CASSYSGLAETYNEQFF
few,.,TRBJ1-1,TRBV29-1,TGCAGCGTTGGGTCCTCAGGGAACACTGAAGCTTTCTTT,CSVGSSGNTEAFF
many,TRBD2,TRBJ2-2,TRBV7-8,TGTGCCAGCAGCTTACTCACTAGCGGGAGTTTGGCCGGGGAGCTGTTTTTT,CASSLLTSGSLAGELFF
.,.,TRBJ2-5,TRBV20-1,TGCAGTGCTAGAGATCGGGGGGCTGGAGAGACCCAGTACTTC,CSARDRGAGETQYF
many,.,TRBJ2-1,TRBV5-1,TGCGCCAGCAGCCCAGGGCCTAATTCCTACAATGAGCAGTTCTTC,CASSPGPNSYNEQFF
many,TRBD1,TRBJ1-2,TRBV7-9,TGTGCCAGCAGCGCAACGACAGGGGGCGGCTATGGCTACACCTTC,CASSATTGGGYGYTF
.,TRBD1,TRBJ1-4,TRBV5-8,TGTGCCAGCAGCTGGGGACAGGTTGAAGAAAAACTGTTTTTT,CASSWGQVEEKLFF
.,.,TRBJ1-2,TRBV12-3/TRBV12-4,TGTGCCAGCAGTTTGAACTATGGCCACACCTTC,CASSLNYGHTF
few,.,TRBJ2-5,TRBV27,TGTGCCAGCAGTTCAAATGGGCTAGAGGGCCAAGAGACCCAGTACTTC,CASSSNGLEGQETQYF
.,.,TRBJ2-1,TRBV5-4,TGTGCCAGCAGCGCCGACTCGAGCTCCTACAATGAGCAGTTCTTC,CASSADSSSYNEQFF